Presented here are 19 T cell receptor beta chains from one specimen sequenced in a study of long-term antiretroviral therapy in people with HIV. Run at survey level, the immunoSEQ assay was version v3.0. Clones were sequenced by immunoSEQ multiplex PCR, and TCRdb holds only the in-frame ones, with some missing. The sample carries about 18,000 clones, approximately 95% recorded once. Sequencing used unsorted PBMCs, obtained around 10 years after starting antiretroviral therapy. These TCRs come from a man younger than 45 with HIV.

The chain uses TRBV7-9 and TRBJ2-5, with D perhaps TRBD1 (6 bases). V lost 2 bases and J 7 bases, leaving 20 bases between the germline ends. CDR3 length equals 16 residues. Per the germline V gene, CDR1 is SEHNR and CDR2 is FQNEAQ (reference sequence). The CDR3 DNA is TGTGCCAGCAGCTTACGGGCAAAGGACAGCCCGGGGACCCAGTACTTC. It translates to CASSLRAKDSPGTQYF.

The chain has TRBV7-2 and TRBJ1-6; D uncertain. The CDR3 runs 15 residues. V was pared by 5 bases and J by 7 bases, with 15 bases between. The germline V gene has CDR1 SGHTA and CDR2 FQGNSA. The CDR3 protein is CASSLRDPLNSPLHF. For the CDR3, the DNA is TGTGCCAGCAGCCTCCGGGATCCTCTAAATTCACCCCTCCACTTT.

The chain's CDR3 is CAISGQGATEQFF. The CDR3, as DNA: TGTGCCATCAGTGGACAGGGGGCGACGGAGCAGTTCTTC. The chain has TRBV10-3 and TRBJ2-1, with 10 nucleotides matching TRBD1. This CDR3 region has 13 residues. The ends lost 4 bases at V and 10 bases at J; junction bases unmatched: 4. CDR1 is ENHRY and CDR2 is SYGVKD in the germline V gene.

This rearrangement joins TRBV29-1 to TRBJ1-1; D ambiguous. The CDR3 is 12 residues long. The V and J ends lost 7 bases and 0 bases respectively, with 9 bases between them. Germline CDR1 reads SQVTM; CDR2 reads ANQGSEA. The DNA for the CDR3 is TGCAGCGCTAGTTCGTTGAACACTGAAGCTTTCTTT. Protein sequence: CSASSLNTEAFF.

The CDR3 DNA follows: TGTGCCTGGAGTCTGGTAAACACCATATATTTT. Its translation is CAWSLVNTIYF. The rearrangement links TRBV30 to TRBJ1-3; D not certain. Germline V gene sequence: CDR1 GTSNPN, CDR2 SVGIG (reference sequence). V was shortened by 2 bases and J by 6 bases, with 5 bases between the two germline ends. The CDR3 is made up of 11 amino acids.

The chain couples TRBV7-9 to TRBJ1-2; no clear D gene. V lost 5 bases, J lost 5 bases, and 6 bases lay in between. CDR1 is SEHNR and CDR2 is FQNEAQ in the germline V gene (reference sequence). The CDR3 has 11 amino acids. Written as DNA, the CDR3 is TGTGCCAGCAGCGCAGATTATGGCTACACCTTC. It yields the protein CASSADYGYTF.

V usage is TRBV6-5 and J usage is TRBJ2-1, with 9 bases identical to TRBD2. The trim removed 2 bases at V and 10 bases at J, leaving 6 bases unmatched. The CDR3 runs 14 residues. CDR1 and CDR2 from the germline V gene are MNHEY and SVGAGI. The DNA for the CDR3 is TGTGCCAGCAGTTACGGCGGGGGGGCCCGAGAGCAGTTCTTC. Protein sequence: CASSYGGGAREQFF.

V is TRBV6-5 and J is TRBJ2-1; no clear D gene. Germline V lookup: CDR1 MNHEY, CDR2 SVGAGI. V was clipped by 2 bases and J by 3 bases, with 8 bases between them. The CDR3 contains 14 residues. Here the CDR3 reads CASSYSRVYNEQFF. In DNA form, the CDR3 reads TGTGCCAGCAGTTACAGCCGGGTCTACAATGAGCAGTTCTTC.

The chain has TRBV11-3 and TRBJ1-4, with TRBD1 matching 8 bases. This CDR3 comprises 13 residues. Germline loops: CDR1 SGHNT, CDR2 YENEEA. V trimming: 6 bases; J trimming: 10 bases; junction bases outside the gene matches: 7. CDR3 amino acids: CASSPDRGGKLFF. Written as DNA, the CDR3 is TGTGCCAGCAGTCCCGACAGGGGAGGAAAACTGTTTTTT.

The V and J genes are TRBV6-1 and TRBJ1-1, with unresolved D. V dropped 2 bases and J dropped 2 bases, with 6 bases sitting between them. The CDR3 runs to 13 residues. Germline CDR1 reads MNHNS; CDR2 reads SASEGT. CDR3 loop: CASSERENTEAFF. CDR3 nucleotides: TGTGCCAGCAGTGAAAGGGAAAACACTGAAGCTTTCTTT.

The rearrangement uses TRBV6-5 and TRBJ2-1; D possibly uses TRBD1 or TRBD2 (6 bases each). The germline gives CDR1 MNHEY, CDR2 SVGAGI. Trimming took off 2 bases at V and 8 bases at J, with 16 bases between the two ends. The CDR3 has 15 residues. The CDR3 spells CASSYLPGGRDEQFF. The CDR3 DNA reads TGTGCCAGCAGTTACCTTCCCGGGGGCCGCGATGAGCAGTTCTTC.

This rearrangement joins TRBV7-6 to TRBJ1-4, with D possibly being TRBD1 (5 bases). CDR3 length: 15 residues. V was pared by 5 bases and J by 7 bases, with 17 bases between. Germline lookup yields CDR1 SGHVS and CDR2 FNYEAQ. For the CDR3, the DNA is TGTGCCAGCAGCGCCCGACTGGCTAGGGGTGAAAAACTGTTTTTT. It codes for CASSARLARGEKLFF. Complete variable domain (other parts from reference TRBV7-6 and TRBJ1-4): GAGVSQSPRYKVTKRGQDVALRCDPISGHVSLYWYRQALGQGPEFLTYFNYEAQQDKSGLPNDRFSAERPEGSISTLTIQRTEQRDSAMYRCASSARLARGEKLFFGSGTQLSVL.

The genes are TRBV5-6 and TRBJ1-1; 10 nucleotides line up with TRBD1. CDR3 size: 14 residues. From germline, CDR1 is SGHDT and CDR2 YYEEEE. Trimming cost V 4 bases and J 5 bases; bases outside gene matches: 5. CDR3: CASSPTGGFTEAFF. CDR3 nucleotides: TGTGCCAGCAGCCCGACAGGGGGCTTTACTGAAGCTTTCTTT.

The V gene is TRBV4-2, the J gene TRBJ2-5, with TRBD2 identical over 9 bases. Per the germline V gene, CDR1 is LGHNA and CDR2 is YNFKEQ. The CDR3 is 16 residues long. With V trimmed by 3 bases and J by 5 bases, 10 bases remained unmatched. The CDR3 region is CASSQDPAGGGETQYF. CDR3 DNA sequence: TGTGCCAGCAGCCAGGATCCAGCGGGGGGTGGGGAGACCCAGTACTTC.

The chain has TRBV2 and TRBJ2-3; 7 bases match TRBD1. Germline CDR1 is SNHLY and CDR2 is FYNNEI. V lost 7 bases to trimming and J lost 1 base; unmatched junction nucleotides: 2. The CDR3 consists of 13 residues. The DNA of the CDR3 is TGTGCCAGCAACAGGGGTGGCACAGATACGCAGTATTTT. It codes for CASNRGGTDTQYF.

The CDR3 bases are TGTGCCAGCAGTTACTCGATTCTAGCGGGGGGGAGCGAGCAGTTCTTC. It translates to CASSYSILAGGSEQFF. The chain joins TRBV6-5 to TRBJ2-1, with 12 bases fitting TRBD2. CDR3 length: 16 amino acids. CDR1 and CDR2 (germline): MNHEY, SVGAGI. Germline trimming cut 0 bases from V and 10 bases from J; bases unmatched to any gene: 7.

The V gene is TRBV28, the J gene TRBJ1-5; D is uncertain. The germline V gene has CDR1 MDHEN and CDR2 SYDVKM. V dropped 4 bases and J dropped 1 base, with 11 bases sitting between them. This CDR3 has 15 residues. The CDR3 loop is CASSWTRSSNQPQHF. For the CDR3, the DNA is TGTGCCAGCAGTTGGACTCGTTCCAGCAATCAGCCCCAGCATTTT.

The chain is built from TRBV6-5 and TRBJ1-5, with a possible D match to TRBD1 (5 bases). Trimming pared 6 bases from V and 9 bases from J, leaving 15 bases between. Germline-derived CDR1 and CDR2 are MNHEY and SVGAGI. This CDR3 is built from 13 residues. The CDR3 nucleotides read TGTGCCAGCAGGAAGGCAGGGAATGGGCCCCAGCATTTT. This codes for CASRKAGNGPQHF.

The chain joins TRBV7-9 to TRBJ1-1; no definite D call. Germline CDR1 SEHNR, CDR2 FQNEAQ (reference sequence). The CDR3 sequence is 12 residues long. Trimming shortened V by 3 bases and J by 3 bases, and 5 bases separated the two germline ends. The CDR3 nucleotides read TGTGCCAGCAGCTTTCGGGACACTGAAGCTTTCTTT. Its translation: CASSFRDTEAFF.